A selection of T cell receptor beta chains follows, all from one sample in a study of cytomegalovirus exposure and HLA in healthy donors. Profiling relied on immunoSEQ multiplex PCR, and the TCRdb table lists in-frame clones only, not all of them. The sample carries approximately 220,000 clones, around 76% recorded once. The sample was PBMCs. All receptors come from a man aged 18 to 30 in good health and CMV-seronegative. Each CDR3 is given with its conserved first and last residue. D genes are given only for firm matches. Clone sizes are given selectively: once, few, many, or a class where the clone is expanded.

>NA|TRBV9|TRBJ1-1|NA
CASSVVKDYTEAFF
TGTGCCAGCAGCGTAGTGAAGGACTACACTGAAGCTTTCTTT
>NA|TRBV18|TRBJ2-1|NA
CASSAGNEQFF
TGTGCCAGCTCCGCGGGGAATGAGCAGTTCTTC
>NA|TRBV27|TRBJ1-4|NA
CASTGAVNEKLFF
TGTGCCAGCACAGGGGCGGTCAATGAAAAACTGTTTTTT
>few|TRBV27|TRBJ1-2|NA
CASGSRGNGYTF
TGTGCCAGCGGATCCAGGGGAAATGGCTACACCTTC
>NA|TRBV28|TRBJ1-2|NA
CASSLDTGTYGYTF
TGTGCCAGCAGTTTAGATACAGGGACCTATGGCTACACCTTC
>NA|TRBV10-3|TRBJ2-1|TRBD1
CATAQGQVYNEQFF
TGTGCCACCGCCCAGGGACAGGTATACAATGAGCAGTTCTTC
>NA|TRBV7-6|TRBJ2-7|TRBD2
CASSRTGGPNEQYF
TGTGCCAGCAGCCGCACGGGGGGTCCCAACGAGCAGTACTTC
>NA|TRBV19|TRBJ2-4|NA
CASRAGAKNIQYF
TGTGCCAGTAGAGCGGGAGCCAAAAACATTCAGTACTTC
>NA|TRBV7-6|TRBJ2-5|TRBD2
CASSTGLAGGPGETQYF
TGTGCCAGCAGCACGGGACTAGCGGGAGGGCCGGGAGAGACCCAGTACTTC
>NA|TRBV19|TRBJ1-5|NA
CASTPRPLDSNQPQHF
TGTGCCAGTACCCCACGACCTCTAGACAGCAATCAGCCCCAGCATTTT
>NA|TRBV2|TRBJ2-5|NA
CASSENYYQETQYF
TGTGCCAGCAGTGAGAACTACTACCAAGAGACCCAGTACTTC
>NA|TRBV6-1|TRBJ2-3|NA
CASSEARVDTQYF
TGTGCCAGCAGTGAAGCGCGGGTCGATACGCAGTATTTT
>NA|TRBV28|TRBJ2-1|TRBD2
CASRRRLAGGSGNEQFF
TGTGCCAGCAGACGAAGACTAGCGGGAGGGAGCGGCAATGAGCAGTTCTTC
>few|TRBV5-1|TRBJ2-5|TRBD1
CASSYGTVQETQYF
TGCGCCAGCAGCTACGGGACAGTCCAAGAGACCCAGTACTTC
>NA|TRBV10-3|TRBJ2-7|NA
CAISVRQSRVYEQYF
TGTGCCATCAGTGTAAGGCAAAGCAGGGTTTACGAGCAGTACTTC
>NA|TRBV29-1|TRBJ2-1|NA
CSVERQLTLNEQFF
TGCAGCGTCGAAAGGCAGCTGACTCTCAATGAGCAGTTCTTC
>few|TRBV11-2|TRBJ1-3|NA
CASSQTRSGNTIYF
TGTGCCAGCAGCCAGACACGCTCTGGAAACACCATATATTTT
>NA|TRBV2|TRBJ2-7|NA
CASSRDREVIYEQYF
TGTGCCAGCAGTCGAGACAGGGAGGTTATCTACGAGCAGTACTTC
>NA|TRBV11-2|TRBJ2-1|TRBD2
CASSSRLAGSGNEQFF
TGTGCCAGCAGCTCCCGACTAGCGGGATCGGGTAATGAGCAGTTCTTC
>NA|TRBV19|TRBJ1-6|NA
CASRTSGLNSPLHF
TGTGCCAGTAGAACCTCAGGATTGAATTCACCCCTCCACTTT
>NA|TRBV28|TRBJ2-7|NA
CASRLKLTGNYEQYF
TGTGCCAGCAGGCTAAAATTAACAGGGAACTACGAGCAGTACTTC
>NA|TRBV30|TRBJ1-1|NA
CAWRAAWPEAFF
TGTGCCTGGAGGGCAGCGTGGCCTGAAGCTTTCTTT
>few|TRBV5-1|TRBJ2-6|TRBD2
CASSTRTSGRGGANVLTF
TGCGCCAGCAGCACTAGGACTAGCGGGAGGGGTGGGGCCAACGTCCTGACTTTC
>NA|TRBV18|TRBJ1-2|NA
CASSQGRVAYGYTF
TGTGCCAGCTCACAGGGCAGGGTGGCGTATGGCTACACCTTC
>few|TRBV28|TRBJ2-1|TRBD2
CASSPRTSGYNEQFF
TGTGCCAGCAGTCCCAGGACTAGCGGCTACAATGAGCAGTTCTTC
>NA|TRBV19|TRBJ2-7|TRBD1
CASSPASGTGGYEQYF
TGTGCCAGTAGTCCGGCCTCCGGGACAGGGGGCTACGAGCAGTACTTC
>once|TRBV11-2|TRBJ2-5|TRBD1
CASSHNRDRGWETQYF
TGTGCCAGCAGCCATAACCGGGACAGGGGCTGGGAGACCCAGTACTTC
>few|TRBV6-5|TRBJ2-7|TRBD1
CASSGQVPLYEQYF
TGTGCCAGCAGTGGACAGGTTCCTCTCTACGAGCAGTACTTC
>NA|TRBV7-3|TRBJ1-2|NA
CASSFSPSGAGGYTF
TGTGCCAGCAGCTTTTCCCCGTCGGGAGCAGGGGGCTACACCTTC
>NA|TRBV29-1|TRBJ2-3|TRBD2
CSVGGTSGRATTDTQYF
TGCAGCGTTGGAGGGACTAGCGGGAGGGCCACCACAGATACGCAGTATTTT
>NA|TRBV7-6|TRBJ1-4|NA
CASSLETAEKLFF
TGTGCCAGCAGCTTAGAGACAGCTGAAAAACTGTTTTTT
>NA|TRBV18|TRBJ2-5|NA
CASSPPVYQGLQETQYF
TGTGCCAGCTCACCACCGGTCTACCAGGGGCTCCAAGAGACCCAGTACTTC
>few|TRBV28|TRBJ1-4|TRBD1
CASSSGQEGEKLFF
TGTGCCAGCAGTTCCGGACAGGAAGGCGAAAAACTGTTTTTT
>NA|TRBV7-8|TRBJ1-3|NA
CASSLDQVLSGNTIYF
TGTGCCAGCAGCTTAGACCAGGTCCTCTCTGGAAACACCATATATTTT
>NA|TRBV14|TRBJ1-2|NA
CASSPTGRGYGYTF
TGTGCCAGCAGCCCCACCGGTCGGGGCTATGGCTACACCTTC
>NA|TRBV10-3|TRBJ2-1|TRBD1
CAISESWDRAYNEQFF
TGTGCCATCAGTGAGTCTTGGGACAGGGCCTACAATGAGCAGTTCTTC
>NA|TRBV19|TRBJ2-2|TRBD2
CASNVGVAGVGQGELFF
TGTGCCAGTAATGTGGGGGTAGCGGGAGTCGGCCAAGGGGAGCTGTTTTTT
>NA|TRBV18|TRBJ2-2|NA
CASSPPGQRANTGELFF
TGTGCCAGCTCACCTCCGGGACAGCGGGCGAACACCGGGGAGCTGTTTTTT
>NA|TRBV7-8|TRBJ2-7|TRBD2
CASSPVRTSGRGSGEQYF
TGTGCCAGCAGCCCCGTACGGACTAGCGGGAGAGGTAGTGGCGAGCAGTACTTC
>NA|TRBV7-6|TRBJ1-3|TRBD1
CASSSGGQGESGNTIYF
TGTGCCAGCAGCTCAGGGGGACAGGGGGAATCTGGAAACACCATATATTTT
>NA|TRBV5-6|TRBJ2-7|NA
CASSLEAERGGFSYEQYF
TGTGCCAGCAGCTTGGAAGCCGAACGGGGAGGCTTCTCCTACGAGCAGTACTTC
>NA|TRBV7-9|TRBJ1-4|NA
CASSLDRLQNEKLFF
TGTGCCAGCAGCCTCGACAGGCTACAAAATGAAAAACTGTTTTTT
>NA|TRBV11-3|TRBJ2-7|TRBD1
CASSLPGQGNFYEQYF
TGTGCCAGCAGCCTGCCGGGACAGGGGAATTTCTACGAGCAGTACTTC
>NA|TRBV29-1|TRBJ2-1|NA
CSVLQRLTPREQFF
TGCAGCGTCTTGCAGCGCCTCACCCCACGGGAGCAGTTCTTC
>NA|TRBV2|TRBJ2-5|TRBD2
CASKGGGSGETQYF
TGTGCCAGCAAAGGCGGCGGGAGCGGGGAGACCCAGTACTTC
>NA|TRBV5-4|TRBJ2-1|NA
CASSLAPGDDNEQFF
TGTGCCAGCAGCTTGGCGCCAGGGGATGACAATGAGCAGTTCTTC